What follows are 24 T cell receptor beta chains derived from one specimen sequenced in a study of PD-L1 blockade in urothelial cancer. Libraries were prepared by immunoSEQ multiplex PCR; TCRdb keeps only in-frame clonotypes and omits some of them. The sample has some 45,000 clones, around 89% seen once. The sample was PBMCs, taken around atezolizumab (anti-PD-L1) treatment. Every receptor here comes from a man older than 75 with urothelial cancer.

The CDR3, as DNA: TGTGCCAGCAGCCAACAGAACTATGGCTACACCTTC. This gives the protein CASSQQNYGYTF. This sequence joins TRBV14 and TRBJ1-2, with unresolved D. The CDR3 is 12 amino acids. Germline lookup yields CDR1 SGHDN and CDR2 FVKESK. Trimming removed 2 bases at V and 2 bases at J, with 3 bases between.

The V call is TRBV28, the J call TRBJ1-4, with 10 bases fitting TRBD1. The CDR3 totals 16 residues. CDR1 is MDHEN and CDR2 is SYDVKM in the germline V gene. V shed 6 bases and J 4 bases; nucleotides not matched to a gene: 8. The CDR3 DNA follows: TGTGCCAGCAGATCTGGACAGGGGGTAGATAATGAAAAACTGTTTTTT. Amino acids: CASRSGQGVDNEKLFF.

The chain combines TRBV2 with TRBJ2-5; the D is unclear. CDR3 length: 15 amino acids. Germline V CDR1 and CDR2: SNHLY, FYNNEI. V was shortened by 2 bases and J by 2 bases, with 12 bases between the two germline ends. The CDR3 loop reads CASSEKAAAQETQYF. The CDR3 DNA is TGTGCCAGCAGTGAAAAGGCGGCAGCTCAAGAGACCCAGTACTTC.

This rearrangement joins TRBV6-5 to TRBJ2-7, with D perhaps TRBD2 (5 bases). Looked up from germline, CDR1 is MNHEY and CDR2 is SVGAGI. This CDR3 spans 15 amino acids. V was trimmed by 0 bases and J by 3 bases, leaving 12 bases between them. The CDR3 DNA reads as TGTGCCAGCAGTTACTCACCTGGACGGGGCTACGAGCAGTACTTC. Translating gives CASSYSPGRGYEQYF.

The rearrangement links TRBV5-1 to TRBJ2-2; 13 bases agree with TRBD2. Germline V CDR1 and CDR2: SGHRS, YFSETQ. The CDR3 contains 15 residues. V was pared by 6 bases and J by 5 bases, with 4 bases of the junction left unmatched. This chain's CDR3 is CASIGLAGETGELFF. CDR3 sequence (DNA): TGCGCCAGCATCGGACTAGCGGGAGAAACCGGGGAGCTGTTTTTT.

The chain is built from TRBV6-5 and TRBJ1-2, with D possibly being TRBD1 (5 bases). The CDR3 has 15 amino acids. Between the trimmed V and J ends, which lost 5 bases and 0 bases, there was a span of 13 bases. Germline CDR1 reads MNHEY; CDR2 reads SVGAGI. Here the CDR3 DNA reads TGTGCCAGCAGTCACAGACAGCGCGCTAACTATGGCTACACCTTC. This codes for CASSHRQRANYGYTF.

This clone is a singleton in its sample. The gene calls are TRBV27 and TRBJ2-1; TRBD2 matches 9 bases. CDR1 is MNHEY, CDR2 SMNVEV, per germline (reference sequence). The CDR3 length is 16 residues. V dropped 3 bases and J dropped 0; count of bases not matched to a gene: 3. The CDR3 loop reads CASSFLAGPSYNEQFF. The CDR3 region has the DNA TGTGCCAGCAGTTTCCTAGCGGGACCCTCCTACAATGAGCAGTTCTTC.

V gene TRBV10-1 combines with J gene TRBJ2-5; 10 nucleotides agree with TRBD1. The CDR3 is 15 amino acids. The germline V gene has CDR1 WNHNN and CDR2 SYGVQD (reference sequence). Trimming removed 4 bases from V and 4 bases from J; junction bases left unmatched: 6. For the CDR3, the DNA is TGCGCCAGCAGTGCGGTCGGACAGGGGGGAGAGACCCAGTACTTC. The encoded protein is CASSAVGQGGETQYF.

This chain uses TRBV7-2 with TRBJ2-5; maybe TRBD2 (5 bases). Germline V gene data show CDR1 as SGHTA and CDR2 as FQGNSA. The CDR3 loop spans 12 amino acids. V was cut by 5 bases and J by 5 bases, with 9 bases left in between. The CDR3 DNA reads TGTGCCAGCAGCCCCAGAGGGGAGACCCAGTACTTC. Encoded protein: CASSPRGETQYF.

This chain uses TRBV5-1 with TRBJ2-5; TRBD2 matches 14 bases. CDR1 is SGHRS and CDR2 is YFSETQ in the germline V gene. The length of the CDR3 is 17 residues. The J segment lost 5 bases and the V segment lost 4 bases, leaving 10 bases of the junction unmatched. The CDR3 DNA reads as TGCGCCAGCAGCCCGGGCCGGACTAGCGGGAGGTTGGAGACCCAGTACTTC. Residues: CASSPGRTSGRLETQYF.

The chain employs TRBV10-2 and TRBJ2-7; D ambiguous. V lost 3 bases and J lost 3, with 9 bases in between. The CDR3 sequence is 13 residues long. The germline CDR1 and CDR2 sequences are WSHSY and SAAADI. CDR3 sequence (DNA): TGCGCCAGCAGTGAATTCCAGTTCTACGAGCAGTACTTC. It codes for CASSEFQFYEQYF.

CDR3: CASSEAPGGGGHNEQFF. The CDR3 nucleotides are TGTGCCAGCAGTGAAGCGCCCGGAGGGGGCGGGCACAATGAGCAGTTCTTC. The chain couples TRBV6-1 to TRBJ2-1; a possible D gene is TRBD1 (7 bases). The V end was cut by 0 bases, the J end by 5 bases, with 17 bases between. CDR3 length equals 17 residues. Germline-derived CDR1 and CDR2 are MNHNS and SASEGT.

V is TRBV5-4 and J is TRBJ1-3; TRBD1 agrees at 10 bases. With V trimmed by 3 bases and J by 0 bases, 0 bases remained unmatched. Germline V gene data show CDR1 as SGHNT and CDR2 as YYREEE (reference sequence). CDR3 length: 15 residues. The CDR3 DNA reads TGTGCCAGCAGCTGGACAGGGGGCTCTGGAAACACCATATATTTT. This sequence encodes CASSWTGGSGNTIYF.

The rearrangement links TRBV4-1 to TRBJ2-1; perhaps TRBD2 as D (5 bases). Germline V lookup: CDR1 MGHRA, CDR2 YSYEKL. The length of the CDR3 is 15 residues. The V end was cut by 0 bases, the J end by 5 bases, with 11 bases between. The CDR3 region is CASSQEEGVHNEQFF. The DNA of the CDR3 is TGCGCCAGCAGCCAAGAAGAGGGAGTCCACAATGAGCAGTTCTTC.

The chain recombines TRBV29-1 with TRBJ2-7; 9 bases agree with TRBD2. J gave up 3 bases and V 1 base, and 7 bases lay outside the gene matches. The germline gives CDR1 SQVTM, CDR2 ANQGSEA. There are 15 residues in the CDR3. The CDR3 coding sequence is TGCAGCGTTGAAGTCCCAGCGGGAGGCGACTACGAGCAGTACTTC. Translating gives CSVEVPAGGDYEQYF.

The CDR3 here is CASSVVQGKTEAFF. The CDR3 nucleotides are TGTGCCAGCAGCGTAGTACAGGGGAAGACTGAAGCTTTCTTT. The chain has TRBV9 and TRBJ1-1; TRBD1 matches at 7 bases. The CDR3 spans 14 residues. Germline loops: CDR1 SGDLS, CDR2 YYNGEE. The V segment lost 0 bases and the J segment 5 bases; nucleotides outside the gene matches: 4. Full variable domain (rest looked up from reference TRBV9 and TRBJ1-1): DSGVTQTPKHLITATGQRVTLRCSPRSGDLSVYWYQQSLDQGLQFLIQYYNGEERAKGNILERFSAQQFPDLHSELNLSSLELGDSALYFCASSVVQGKTEAFFGQGTRLTVV.

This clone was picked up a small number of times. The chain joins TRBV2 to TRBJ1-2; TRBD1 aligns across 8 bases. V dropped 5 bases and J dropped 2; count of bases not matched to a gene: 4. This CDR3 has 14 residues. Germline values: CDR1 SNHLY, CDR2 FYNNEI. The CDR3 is CASSFDRGNYGYTF. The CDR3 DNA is TGTGCCAGCAGTTTCGACAGGGGAAACTATGGCTACACCTTC.

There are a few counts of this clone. Here the CDR3 DNA reads TGTGCCAGTAGTATTTTCGTCGGGGGGGAAGAGACCCAGTACTTC. It translates to CASSIFVGGEETQYF. The V and J genes are TRBV19 and TRBJ2-5; 8 bases align to TRBD2. The ends lost 3 bases at V and 3 bases at J; junction bases unmatched: 6. Germline V CDR1 and CDR2: LNHDA, SQIVND (reference sequence). The CDR3 has 15 residues.

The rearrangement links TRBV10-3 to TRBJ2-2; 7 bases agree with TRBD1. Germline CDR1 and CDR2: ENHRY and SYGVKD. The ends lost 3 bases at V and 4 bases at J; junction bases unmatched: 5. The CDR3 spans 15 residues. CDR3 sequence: CAISDKGAGTGELFF. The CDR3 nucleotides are TGTGCCATCAGTGACAAGGGGGCTGGCACCGGGGAGCTGTTTTTT.

Here the CDR3 DNA reads TGTGCCAGCAGCTCGACTAGCGGGGGGCACAATGAGCAGTTCTTC. Protein: CASSSTSGGHNEQFF. The V gene is TRBV7-2, the J gene TRBJ2-1, with 13 bases that match TRBD2. In germline, CDR1 is SGHTA, CDR2 FQGNSA. This CDR3 has 15 amino acids. V dropped 4 bases and J dropped 5; count of bases not matched to a gene: 2. Filled out from reference TRBV7-2 and TRBJ2-1, the complete variable domain reads GAGVSQSPSNKVTEKGKDVELRCDPISGHTALYWYRQSLGQGLEFLIYFQGNSAPDKSGLPSDRFSAERTGGSVSTLTIQRTQQEDSAVYLCASSSTSGGHNEQFFGPGTRLTVL.

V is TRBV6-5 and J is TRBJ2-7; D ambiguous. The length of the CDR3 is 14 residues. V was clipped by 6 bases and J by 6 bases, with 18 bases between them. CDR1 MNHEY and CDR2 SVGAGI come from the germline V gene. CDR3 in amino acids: CASRSTLAGGEQYF. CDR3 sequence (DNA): TGTGCCAGCAGGTCGACCCTGGCCGGCGGCGAGCAGTACTTC.

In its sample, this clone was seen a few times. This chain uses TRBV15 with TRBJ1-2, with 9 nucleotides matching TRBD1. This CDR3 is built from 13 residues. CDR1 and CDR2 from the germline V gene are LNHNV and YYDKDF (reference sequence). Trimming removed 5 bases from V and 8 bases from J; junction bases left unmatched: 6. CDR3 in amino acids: CATSVRQGEGYTF. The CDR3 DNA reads TGTGCCACCAGCGTAAGACAGGGGGAGGGCTACACCTTC.

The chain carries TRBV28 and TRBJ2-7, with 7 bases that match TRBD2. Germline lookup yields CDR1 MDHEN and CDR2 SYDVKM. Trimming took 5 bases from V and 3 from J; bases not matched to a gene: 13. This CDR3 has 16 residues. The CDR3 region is CASSPRGAGGYYEQYF. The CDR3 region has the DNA TGTGCCAGCAGTCCCCGCGGGGCCGGGGGGTACTACGAGCAGTACTTC. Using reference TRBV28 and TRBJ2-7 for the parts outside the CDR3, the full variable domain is DVKVTQSSRYLVKRTGEKVFLECVQDMDHENMFWYRQDPGLGLRLIYFSYDVKMKEKGDIPEGYSVSREKKERFSLILESASTNQTSMYLCASSPRGAGGYYEQYFGPGTRLTVT.

CDR3 in amino acids: CASSLGFGTSNEQYF. CDR3 nucleotides: TGTGCCAGCAGCTTAGGGTTTGGGACTAGCAACGAGCAGTACTTC. The chain links TRBV7-2 to TRBJ2-7; 9 bases match TRBD2. The V gene end was trimmed by 1 base and the J gene end by 5 bases; junction bases not matched to a gene: 6. The germline gives CDR1 SGHTA, CDR2 FQGNSA. There are 15 residues in the CDR3. The variable domain in full, completed from reference TRBV7-2 and TRBJ2-7, reads GAGVSQSPSNKVTEKGKDVELRCDPISGHTALYWYRQSLGQGLEFLIYFQGNSAPDKSGLPSDRFSAERTGGSVSTLTIQRTQQEDSAVYLCASSLGFGTSNEQYFGPGTRLTVT.